The following is a T cell receptor (beta chain) sequence with its context. These data are taken from a study of blood T cell repertoires in COVID-19. V lost 0 bases to trimming and J lost 6 bases; unmatched junction nucleotides: 10. This CDR3 is 18 amino acids long. Germline loops: CDR1 LNHNV, CDR2 YYDKDF (reference sequence). Measured with immunoSEQ multiplex PCR; TCRdb has only the in-frame clones, and not every one. The table records 150,000 to 200,000 clones, roughly 80% of them present only once. This chain connects TRBV15 to TRBJ2-1, with 11 bases identical to TRBD2. The specimen sequenced was peripheral blood. The receptor was isolated from a man in his fifties or sixties with COVID-19, enrolled during active disease. The CDR3 nucleotides read TGTGCCACCAGCAGAGACCCCCGAACTAGCGGGAGAGGCAATGAGCAGTTCTTC. The encoded protein is CATSRDPRTSGRGNEQFF.